A single sample is the source of the 25 T cell receptor beta chains below, sequenced in a study of T cell repertoires in cytomegalovirus infection. These receptors are not linked to any known antigen. MiXCR, applied by TCRdb to the reads, yields one record per CDR3 protein. The sample carries roughly 990,000 distinct CDR3 sequences, roughly 30% recorded once. Sequenced here: cultured CD8+ T cells from PBMCs, sampled from culture after CMV antigen stimulation. These TCRs come from a human donor in good health (CMV status not recorded). Some clones in this sample may be carry-over from other donors' samples.

This clonotype was detected a few times. The chain has TRBV12-3 or TRBV12-4 and TRBJ1-3, with TRBD1 matching 10 bases. The V gene end was trimmed by 6 bases and the J gene end by 1 base; junction bases not matched to a gene: 12. The CDR3 covers 18 residues. The CDR3 nucleotides are TGTGCCAGCAGGTGGACAGGGGGGATTCCCCTTTCTGGAAACACCATATATTTT. It yields the protein CASRWTGGIPLSGNTIYF.

There are many counts of this clonotype. CDR3 nucleotide sequence: TGTGCCAGCACCCCCCTGCGATATAGCAATCAGCCCCAGCATTTT. As protein: CASTPLRYSNQPQHF. J is TRBJ1-5 and V is TRBV6-6; D is undetermined. Per the germline V gene, CDR1 is MNHNY and CDR2 is SVGAGI (reference sequence). The CDR3 is 15 amino acids. With 7 bases removed from V and 0 bases from J, the gap between germline ends came to 13 bases.

Here the CDR3 DNA reads TGTGCCAGCAGCTCGTTTGGGATCACTGAAGCTTTCTTT. Translating it yields CASSSFGITEAFF. The genes are TRBV7-9 and TRBJ1-1; D is unresolved. CDR3 length: 13 amino acids. V gave up 4 bases and J gave up 4 bases, with 10 bases separating them. The germline V gene has CDR1 SEHNR and CDR2 FQNEAQ (reference sequence).

This chain joins TRBV6-6 and TRBJ2-1; D not certain. Trimming removed 6 bases from V and 0 bases from J, with 12 bases in between. The CDR3 is made up of 15 amino acids. Germline loops: CDR1 MNHNY, CDR2 SVGAGI (reference sequence). This CDR3 is CASRAGDPSYNEQFF. CDR3 DNA sequence: TGTGCCAGCAGAGCAGGAGATCCCTCCTACAATGAGCAGTTCTTC.

This rearrangement joins TRBV4-1 to TRBJ1-5; D not certain. The CDR3 totals 14 residues. Per the germline V gene, CDR1 is MGHRA and CDR2 is YSYEKL. The V and J ends lost 3 bases and 5 bases respectively, with 11 bases between them. In DNA, the CDR3 is TGCGCCAGCAGCCATTTTGCGGAGCATCAGCCCCAGCATTTT. It codes for CASSHFAEHQPQHF.

This clonotype came up many times. This rearrangement joins TRBV5-6 to TRBJ2-7, with D unclear. From germline, CDR1 is SGHDT and CDR2 YYEEEE. V lost 0 bases and J lost 5, with 12 bases in between. The CDR3 covers 14 residues. The CDR3 nucleotides are TGTGCCAGCAGCTTGGGCAGGAATGGAGACGAGCAGTACTTC. This translates into CASSLGRNGDEQYF. Full variable domain (rest looked up from reference TRBV5-6 and TRBJ2-7): DAGVTQSPTHLIKTRGQQVTLRCSPKSGHDTVSWYQQALGQGPQFIFQYYEEEERQRGNFPDRFSGHQFPNYSSELNVNALLLGDSALYLCASSLGRNGDEQYFGPGTRLTVT.

The gene calls are TRBV12-3 or TRBV12-4 and TRBJ1-2, with 9 bases identical to TRBD1. The V gene end was trimmed by 4 bases and the J gene end by 5 bases; junction bases not matched to a gene: 14. The length of the CDR3 is 17 residues. The CDR3 spells CASSYDPWGQGPYGYTF. The DNA for the CDR3 is TGTGCCAGCAGTTACGACCCATGGGGACAGGGCCCATATGGCTACACCTTC.

This CDR3 reads CASNPSLAGGLWNEQFF. Written as DNA, the CDR3 is TGTGCCAGCAACCCCTCACTAGCGGGGGGGCTCTGGAATGAGCAGTTCTTC. The chain employs TRBV28 and TRBJ2-1; TRBD2 matches 13 bases. Trimming removed 7 bases from V and 7 bases from J; junction bases left unmatched: 13. The germline CDR1 and CDR2 sequences are MDHEN and SYDVKM. The CDR3 runs 17 residues.

The rearrangement uses TRBV20-1 and TRBJ2-5, with 11 bases identical to TRBD2. Germline lookup yields CDR1 DFQATT and CDR2 SNEGSKA (reference sequence). The length of the CDR3 is 16 residues. V shed 2 bases, J shed 4 bases, and the junction held 9 bases outside the gene matches. As DNA, the CDR3 is TGCAGTGCTAGAATTCTAGCGGGGGGAAGTGCAGAGACCCAGTACTTC. Amino acids: CSARILAGGSAETQYF.

In regard to this clonotype: A much larger clone differs from this one at a single base, so this may be a read error. The chain links TRBV10-3 to TRBJ2-5; D gene uncertain. CDR1 and CDR2 (germline): ENHRY, SYGVKD. This CDR3 spans 14 amino acids. The CDR3 reads CAISETVKQEAQYF. In nucleotides, the CDR3 is TGTGCCATCAGTGAGACGGTAAAACAAGAGGCCCAGTACTTC.

The J gene is TRBJ1-5, the V gene TRBV5-5; D is uncertain. There are 13 residues in the CDR3. V gave up 0 bases and J gave up 5 bases, with 6 bases separating them. From germline, CDR1 is SGHKS and CDR2 YYEKEE (reference sequence). This chain's CDR3 is CASSLDVDQPQHF. CDR3 nucleotide sequence: TGTGCCAGCAGCTTGGATGTAGATCAGCCCCAGCATTTT.

As DNA, the CDR3 is TGTGCCAGCAGCTTAGGGGGACAGGTTGATGAAGCTTTCTTT. Translation: CASSLGGQVDEAFF. The chain is built from TRBV7-6 and TRBJ1-1; 8 nucleotides agree with TRBD1. Germline V gene sequence: CDR1 SGHVS, CDR2 FNYEAQ. J gave up 7 bases and V 1 base, and 5 bases lay outside the gene matches. The CDR3 has 14 residues. The full variable domain, completed using reference TRBV7-6 and TRBJ1-1, is GAGVSQSPRYKVTKRGQDVALRCDPISGHVSLYWYRQALGQGPEFLTYFNYEAQQDKSGLPNDRFSAERPEGSISTLTIQRTEQRDSAMYRCASSLGGQVDEAFFGQGTRLTVV.

The CDR3 coding sequence is TGTGCCAGCAGCTTATCCACTACAGGGGGCGCAGGAGATGGCTACACCTTC. Translating gives CASSLSTTGGAGDGYTF. This chain connects TRBV7-2 to TRBJ1-2, with 9 bases fitting TRBD1. J gave up 6 bases and V 2 bases, and 13 bases lay outside the gene matches. The CDR3 runs 17 residues. The germline V gene encodes CDR1 SGHTA and CDR2 FQGNSA.

This clonotype was seen a handful of times. The junction does not match germline at one end; this may be a read error. The V and J genes are TRBV7-6 and TRBJ2-5, with TRBD1 identical over 9 bases. The CDR3 covers 15 residues. Germline V gives CDR1 SGHVS, CDR2 FNYEAQ. CDR3 region: CASSADRGLAETQYF. CDR3 bases: TGTGCTAGCAGCGCGGACAGGGGTCTTGCAGAGACCCAGTACTTC.

The V gene is TRBV4-2, the J gene TRBJ2-2; TRBD2 matches 7 bases. The germline CDR1 and CDR2 sequences are LGHNA and YNFKEQ. CDR3 length equals 18 residues. V was pared by 0 bases and J by 3 bases, with 10 bases of the junction left unmatched. The CDR3 here is CASSQDPEAGDHTGELFF. DNA of the CDR3: TGTGCCAGCAGCCAAGACCCTGAGGCGGGGGACCACACCGGGGAGCTGTTTTTT.

The rearrangement links TRBV7-9 to TRBJ2-3; tentatively, D is TRBD1 or TRBD2 (6 bases each). Trimming cost V 6 bases and J 8 bases, with 15 bases left between them. Germline V lookup: CDR1 SEHNR, CDR2 FQNEAQ (reference sequence). The CDR3 covers 13 residues. CDR3 loop: CASRLGGLTTQYF. The CDR3 DNA reads as TGTGCCAGCAGGTTGGGGGGCCTTACTACGCAGTATTTT.

J is TRBJ2-7 and V is TRBV29-1; 11 bases fit TRBD1. CDR3 length equals 15 residues. V lost 8 bases to trimming and J lost 5 bases; unmatched junction nucleotides: 14. Germline V CDR1 and CDR2: SQVTM, ANQGSEA. CDR3 nucleotides: TGCAGCCCACCACCGGGACAGGGGGTAGTAGACGAGCAGTACTTC. Its protein is CSPPPGQGVVDEQYF.

This clonotype was found many times. The chain's CDR3 is CASSPNSLGGAGTDTQYF. CDR3 DNA sequence: TGTGCCAGCAGCCCAAACTCTCTGGGGGGTGCGGGCACAGATACGCAGTATTTT. The chain has TRBV7-6 and TRBJ2-3; possibly TRBD2 for D (6 bases). Germline lookup yields CDR1 SGHVS and CDR2 FNYEAQ. The CDR3 has 18 amino acids. V was cut by 5 bases and J by 1 base, with 22 bases left in between.

A remark on this clonotype: This clone may be a read error of a much larger clone one base away. The gene calls are TRBV7-2 and TRBJ2-1, with 8 bases lining up with TRBD1. Germline values: CDR1 SGHTA, CDR2 FQGNSA. The CDR3 spans 15 residues. V trimming: 7 bases; J trimming: 7 bases; junction bases outside the gene matches: 12. This chain's CDR3 is CASNRKDRDFNEQFF. The CDR3 region has the DNA TGTGCCAGCAACCGAAAGGACAGGGATTTTAATGAGCAGTTCTTC.

In its sample, this clonotype was seen a few times. The V and J genes are TRBV27 and TRBJ2-1, with 9 bases matching TRBD1. The germline V gene encodes CDR1 MNHEY and CDR2 SMNVEV (reference sequence). The V gene end was trimmed by 4 bases and the J gene end by 6 bases; junction bases not matched to a gene: 7. The CDR3 length is 15 residues. The chain's CDR3 is CASSYTGGASNEQFF. CDR3 nucleotides: TGTGCCAGCAGTTACACAGGGGGCGCGAGCAATGAGCAGTTCTTC.

This chain connects TRBV7-9 to TRBJ1-5, with D maybe TRBD1 (5 bases). This CDR3 is 15 amino acids long. With 1 base removed from V and 3 bases from J, the gap between germline ends came to 10 bases. Per the germline V gene, CDR1 is SEHNR and CDR2 is FQNEAQ (reference sequence). For the CDR3, the DNA is TGTGCCAGCAGCTTAGGTAACAGGCCCAATCAGCCCCAGCATTTT. Translation gives CASSLGNRPNQPQHF. Together with reference TRBV7-9 and TRBJ1-5, the CDR3 gives the full variable domain: DTGVSQNPRHKITKRGQNVTFRCDPISEHNRLYWYRQTLGQGPEFLTYFQNEAQLEKSRLLSDRFSAERPKGSFSTLEIQRTEQGDSAMYLCASSLGNRPNQPQHFGDGTRLSIL.

This clonotype was observed once. The chain combines TRBV7-6 with TRBJ2-7; 8 nucleotides line up with TRBD1. V was pared by 5 bases and J by 5 bases, with 8 bases of the junction left unmatched. Germline V gives CDR1 SGHVS, CDR2 FNYEAQ. The CDR3 is made up of 14 amino acids. CDR3 bases: TGTGCCAGCAGCGGACAGGGATTTCCCCACGAGCAGTACTTC. It yields the protein CASSGQGFPHEQYF. Full variable domain (rest looked up from reference TRBV7-6 and TRBJ2-7): GAGVSQSPRYKVTKRGQDVALRCDPISGHVSLYWYRQALGQGPEFLTYFNYEAQQDKSGLPNDRFSAERPEGSISTLTIQRTEQRDSAMYRCASSGQGFPHEQYFGPGTRLTVT.

Concerning this clonotype itself: Being one base from a much bigger clone, this may be a read error. The V and J genes are TRBV7-2 and TRBJ2-5; D ambiguous. This CDR3 spans 17 amino acids. The V and J ends lost 1 base and 6 bases respectively, with 21 bases between them. The V gene's germline CDR1 is SGHTA and CDR2 FQGNSA. The CDR3 is CASSLVPLVSDGKTQYF. CDR3 DNA: TGTGCCAGCAGCTTAGTCCCCCTGGTGAGCGACGGAAAGACCCAGTACTTC.

This clonotype was seen more than once but under ten times. This rearrangement joins TRBV12-5 to TRBJ2-1; possible D gene TRBD2, 6 bases. V dropped 7 bases and J dropped 7 bases, with 20 bases sitting between them. There are 15 residues in the CDR3. CDR1 and CDR2 (germline): LGHNT, FRNRAP. The CDR3 DNA is TGTGCTAGTGTTGCAGGGAGCGCGGGGTTTAATGAGCAGTTCTTC. Amino acids: CASVAGSAGFNEQFF.

This clonotype was detected only a few times. Germline and junction disagree at one end, which may indicate a read error. The chain links TRBV19 to TRBJ2-4; TRBD2 might be the D (5 bases). Germline V gene data show CDR1 as LNHDA and CDR2 as SQIVND (reference sequence). The CDR3 is 16 residues long. Here the CDR3 reads CASTPESTLAENIQYF. The CDR3 DNA reads TGTGCCAGTACCCCGGAATCGACCCTAGCCGAAAACATTCAGTACTTC. Filled out from reference TRBV19 and TRBJ2-4, the complete variable domain reads DGGITQSPKYLFRKEGQNVTLSCEQNLNHDAMYWYRQDPGQGLRLIYYSQIVNDFQKGDIAEGYSVSREKKESFPLTVTSAQKNPTAFYLCASTPESTLAENIQYFGAGTRLSVL.